The subject of this entry is one T cell receptor (beta chain). Method: immunoSEQ multiplex PCR; TCRdb's copy keeps in-frame clones and lacks some. In the table there are 2 million to 2.5 million clones, about nine tenths of which are singletons. The entry originates in a study of shared clonotypes between healthy human individuals. CDR3 length: 15 amino acids. The germline V gene encodes CDR1 SGHNT and CDR2 YYREEE (reference sequence). V gave up 0 bases and J gave up 1 base, with 8 bases separating them. Naive CD4+ cells were CD45RA-selected; the remaining cells were memory. This chain links TRBV5-4 with TRBJ2-4; no firm D call. The sequence derives from a man between 18 and 29 years old in good health. Some clones in this sample may be carry-over from other donors' samples. The sequencing sample was made of naive CD4+ T cells from PBMCs. As for subset: CD45RA+ positively selected. This chain's CDR3 is CASSLDLQAKNIQYF. The CDR3 DNA reads TGTGCCAGCAGCTTGGATCTACAGGCCAAAAACATTCAGTACTTC.